The 26 T cell receptor beta chains given below trace back to one sample, sequenced in a study of neurological immune-mediated disorders. One entry per CDR3 protein, called by TCRdb with MiXCR from the 5' RACE reads. Of about 55,000 distinct CDR3 sequences listed, nearly 25% are singletons. This sample's time point: technical triplicate 2. The sequencing sample was made of PBMCs. Receptor source: a man in his fifties or sixties with HTLV-1-associated myelopathy (HAM/TSP).

This clonotype was counted ten times or more. The chain employs TRBV12-3 or TRBV12-4 and TRBJ1-2; no definite D call. This CDR3 spans 11 amino acids. Trimming cost V 1 base and J 12 bases, with 9 bases left between them. The DNA of the CDR3 is TGTGCCAGCAGTTTAGGGCAGGCAGACACCTTC. This sequence encodes CASSLGQADTF.

The rearrangement joins TRBV11-2 to TRBJ2-7; TRBD2 matches at 9 bases. The CDR3 runs 16 residues. V shed 5 bases and J 5 bases; nucleotides not matched to a gene: 13. The germline V gene encodes CDR1 SGHAT and CDR2 FQNNGV. The CDR3 DNA is TGTGCCAGCAGCACCCGACTAGCGGCTCCATGGGACGAGCAGTACTTC. Its protein is CASSTRLAAPWDEQYF. Using reference TRBV11-2 and TRBJ2-7 for the parts outside the CDR3, the full variable domain is EAGVAQSPRYKIIEKRQSVAFWCNPISGHATLYWYQQILGQGPKLLIQFQNNGVVDDSQLPKDRFSAERLKGVDSTLKIQPAKLEDSAVYLCASSTRLAAPWDEQYFGPGTRLTVT.

At least ten counts were recorded for this clonotype. The chain is built from TRBV20-1 and TRBJ2-7; 9 bases are a match to TRBD2. V dropped 3 bases and J dropped 7; count of bases not matched to a gene: 10. CDR1 is DFQATT, CDR2 SNEGSKA, per germline (reference sequence). The CDR3 is 14 amino acids. CDR3 in amino acids: CSASDLAGVGEQYF. The CDR3 nucleotides are TGCAGTGCTAGTGACTTAGCGGGAGTCGGAGAGCAGTACTTC.

The chain carries TRBV5-1 and TRBJ2-2; 12 bases are shared with TRBD2. The CDR3 loop spans 18 amino acids. Germline values: CDR1 SGHRS, CDR2 YFSETQ. V dropped 1 base and J dropped 0; count of bases not matched to a gene: 4. CDR3 nucleotide sequence: TGCGCCAGCAGCTTGCGGGGACTAGCGGGCGCGAACACCGGGGAGCTGTTTTTT. Translated: CASSLRGLAGANTGELFF.

This clonotype was counted many times. CDR3 sequence reads: CASSLGDNNEQFF. CDR3 nucleotides: TGCGCCAGCAGCCTGGGGGACAACAATGAGCAGTTCTTC. The chain carries TRBV5-1 and TRBJ2-1; D possibly corresponds to TRBD1 (6 bases). Trimming removed 4 bases at V and 5 bases at J, with 10 bases between. This CDR3 region has 13 residues. Germline CDR1 reads SGHRS; CDR2 reads YFSETQ.

Comment on this clonotype: This could be a read error, since a much larger clone is one nucleotide away. The rearrangement links TRBV7-3 to TRBJ1-3, with D unresolved. This CDR3 contains 13 residues. The V gene's germline CDR1 is SGHTA and CDR2 FQGTGA. V was trimmed by 5 bases and J by 1 base, leaving 6 bases between them. CDR3 nucleotides: TGTGCCAGCAGCGCGACATCTGGAAACACCATATATTTT. Translated, it gives CASSATSGNTIYF.

This clonotype was seen a single time. The V and J genes are TRBV2 and TRBJ2-3; D gene unclear. The germline V gene encodes CDR1 SNHLY and CDR2 FYNNEI. CDR3 length equals 13 residues. V was trimmed by 7 bases and J by 2 bases, leaving 10 bases between them. This chain's CDR3 is CASNQDLTDTQYF. The DNA for the CDR3 is TGTGCCAGCAACCAGGACCTCACAGATACGCAGTATTTT.

This clonotype has a count of ten or more. This sequence joins TRBV20-1 and TRBJ2-3, with D possibly TRBD2 on 6 matching bases. The CDR3 is made up of 13 amino acids. Germline values: CDR1 DFQATT, CDR2 SNEGSKA (reference sequence). V was trimmed by 5 bases and J by 7 bases, leaving 16 bases between them. CDR3 DNA sequence: TGCAGTGCTCCTGGGACTTCCGTGAATACGCAGTATTTT. Translating it yields CSAPGTSVNTQYF.

This clonotype was counted ten times or more. The chain carries TRBV29-1 and TRBJ1-2, with D hard to call. In germline, CDR1 is SQVTM, CDR2 ANQGSEA. This CDR3 region has 12 residues. Trimming took off 3 bases at V and 5 bases at J, with 10 bases between the two ends. As DNA, the CDR3 is TGCAGCGTTGATACCATAGGGTATGGCTACACCTTC. Translating it yields CSVDTIGYGYTF.

V usage is TRBV20-1 and J usage is TRBJ2-5; D is uncertain. The CDR3 contains 15 residues. The germline V gene has CDR1 DFQATT and CDR2 SNEGSKA (reference sequence). V was shortened by 0 bases and J by 5 bases, with 16 bases between the two germline ends. The CDR3 DNA reads as TGCAGTGCTAGAGATTGGTCCAGAGAGGAGGAGACCCAGTACTTC. Protein: CSARDWSREEETQYF.

The table lists this clonotype with many counts. The chain carries TRBV29-1 and TRBJ2-1, with D perhaps TRBD1 (5 bases). The ends were cut back, 3 bases at V and 6 bases at J, with 15 bases in the middle. The CDR3 has 14 amino acids. Germline CDR1 reads SQVTM; CDR2 reads ANQGSEA. CDR3 residues: CSVDGREGINEQFF. The DNA for the CDR3 is TGCAGCGTTGACGGCAGGGAAGGGATCAATGAGCAGTTCTTC.

There are many counts of this clonotype. This rearrangement joins TRBV29-1 to TRBJ2-1, with unresolved D. Germline V gene data show CDR1 as SQVTM and CDR2 as ANQGSEA. V dropped 5 bases and J dropped 4 bases, with 15 bases sitting between them. The CDR3 is 14 residues long. CDR3 in amino acids: CSVLSPLAYNEQFF. The DNA for the CDR3 is TGCAGCGTTCTATCCCCTCTGGCGTACAATGAGCAGTTCTTC.

This clonotype was recorded many times. The rearrangement joins TRBV6-6 to TRBJ2-1; 14 bases fit TRBD2. Germline-derived CDR1 and CDR2 are MNHNY and SVGAGI (reference sequence). The CDR3 loop spans 15 amino acids. Losses at the gene ends were 4 bases for V and 12 bases for J; bases not matched to a gene: 8. The CDR3 reads CASSFGTSGRARQFF. CDR3 bases: TGTGCCAGCAGTTTCGGGACTAGCGGGAGAGCTAGGCAGTTCTTC.

The J gene is TRBJ2-3, the V gene TRBV24-1; the match to TRBD1 covers 10 bases. Germline loops: CDR1 KGHDR, CDR2 SFDVKD. V trimming: 3 bases; J trimming: 0 bases; junction bases outside the gene matches: 14. The CDR3 loop spans 20 amino acids. The CDR3 nucleotides read TGTGCCACCAGTGATCACCGACAGGGGGCAAGGGAAGGCAGCACAGATACGCAGTATTTT. Amino acids: CATSDHRQGAREGSTDTQYF.

This clonotype was detected many times. The chain employs TRBV4-1 and TRBJ2-3, with D maybe TRBD2 (5 bases). The CDR3 covers 17 residues. Trimming took 6 bases from V and 0 from J, leaving 19 bases between them. Germline V gene sequence: CDR1 MGHRA, CDR2 YSYEKL. This CDR3 reads CASRVGIPFFSTDTQYF. The CDR3, as DNA: TGCGCCAGCAGAGTCGGGATTCCTTTCTTTAGCACAGATACGCAGTATTTT.

This clonotype was seen many times. V and J are TRBV5-1 and TRBJ1-2; D might be TRBD1 (6 bases). Germline V gene sequence: CDR1 SGHRS, CDR2 YFSETQ. The V end was cut by 4 bases, the J end by 6 bases, with 19 bases between. CDR3 length: 15 amino acids. The CDR3 loop is CASSPQEQGGDGYTF. DNA of the CDR3: TGCGCCAGCAGCCCTCAGGAACAGGGCGGTGATGGCTACACCTTC. The full variable domain, in which reference TRBV5-1 and TRBJ1-2 provide the parts outside the CDR3, is KAGVTQTPRYLIKTRGQQVTLSCSPISGHRSVSWYQQTPGQGLQFLFEYFSETQRNKGNFPGRFSGRQFSNSRSEMNVSTLELGDSALYLCASSPQEQGGDGYTFGSGTRLTVV.

Ten or more counts support this clonotype. This chain uses TRBV29-1 with TRBJ2-3; 8 bases align to TRBD1. The CDR3 is made up of 14 amino acids. V was clipped by 4 bases and J by 5 bases; unmatched bases: 8. From germline, CDR1 is SQVTM and CDR2 ANQGSEA. In nucleotides, the CDR3 is TGCAGCGTTGGAAGGACAGGGACGAGAGATACGCAGTATTTT. Translated, it gives CSVGRTGTRDTQYF.

There are a few counts of this clonotype. The chain couples TRBV6-5 to TRBJ2-7; D is possibly TRBD1 or TRBD2 (7 bases each). The germline CDR1 and CDR2 sequences are MNHEY and SVGAGI. The CDR3 loop spans 16 amino acids. V lost 7 bases and J lost 0, with 19 bases in between. For the CDR3, the DNA is TGTGCCAGCACTAAGGGAGGGGGCAGAGGCTCCTACGAGCAGTACTTC. Its protein is CASTKGGGRGSYEQYF.

This clonotype showed up many times. The J gene is TRBJ2-2, the V gene TRBV9; D gene unclear. This CDR3 spans 13 amino acids. V lost 2 bases, J lost 7 bases, and 9 bases lay in between. Looked up from germline, CDR1 is SGDLS and CDR2 is YYNGEE. CDR3 coding DNA: TGTGCCAGCAGCGTCGCCGTTGGCGGGGAGCTGTTTTTT. The encoded protein is CASSVAVGGELFF.

This chain uses TRBV5-1 with TRBJ1-1; TRBD1 matches 8 bases. CDR1 and CDR2 from the germline V gene are SGHRS and YFSETQ. Unmatched junction bases numbered 11, after V lost 4 bases and J lost 0 bases. The CDR3 runs 17 residues. The CDR3 region has the DNA TGCGCCAGCAGCCTTGCGGACAGGGTACACATGAACACTGAAGCTTTCTTT. Residues: CASSLADRVHMNTEAFF.

This clonotype appeared a single time. A read error may be the cause here, since a much bigger clone is one base away. The chain couples TRBV5-4 to TRBJ2-1, with TRBD1 as a possible D gene (6 bases). Trimming shortened V by 0 bases and J by 8 bases, and 15 bases separated the two germline ends. CDR3 length: 15 amino acids. Looked up from germline, CDR1 is SGHNT and CDR2 is YYREEE (reference sequence). Written as DNA, the CDR3 is TGTGCCAGCAGCTTGGCCAGGGGAATGGGTCATGAGCAGTTCTTC. Translated: CASSLARGMGHEQFF.

Comments on this clonotype: One end of the junction does not line up with germline, which may come from a read error. The V and J genes are TRBV24-1 and TRBJ2-4; tentatively, D is TRBD2 (5 bases). Germline CDR1 and CDR2: KGHDR and SFDVKD. The CDR3 contains 17 residues. The CDR3 DNA follows: TGTGCCACCAGTGACGCTCGACTTGAGGGAGCCACAAACATTCAGTACTTC. Its translation is CATSDARLEGATNIQYF.

This clonotype was observed many times. The chain joins TRBV20-1 to TRBJ2-1; D is unclear. The V end lost 6 bases, the J end lost 5 bases, and 14 bases lay between the germline ends. This CDR3 spans 13 amino acids. Per germline, CDR1 DFQATT and CDR2 SNEGSKA (reference sequence). The DNA of the CDR3 is TGCAGTGCCGCGCGAATCACGCACAATGAGCAGTTCTTC. Translating gives CSAARITHNEQFF.

This clonotype occurred many times. V gene TRBV4-1 combines with J gene TRBJ2-1; 10 positions agree with TRBD1. Germline CDR1 is MGHRA and CDR2 is YSYEKL. The CDR3 has 16 amino acids. J was trimmed by 6 bases and V by 0 bases; bases with no gene match: 5. The CDR3, as DNA: TGCGCCAGCAGCCAAGAAGGGACAGGGGCCTCCAATGAGCAGTTCTTC. Its translation: CASSQEGTGASNEQFF.

By sample fraction, this clonotype is medium-sized (0.01 to 0.1%). The V and J genes are TRBV12-3 or TRBV12-4 and TRBJ2-5; no clear D gene. The CDR3 spans 13 residues. With 2 bases removed from V and 4 bases from J, the gap between germline ends came to 8 bases. CDR3 sequence: CASSLQVGETQYF. CDR3 sequence (DNA): TGTGCCAGCAGTTTACAGGTGGGAGAGACCCAGTACTTC.

The gene calls are TRBV11-2 and TRBJ1-1, with D tentatively TRBD1 (6 bases). The V gene lost 3 bases and the J gene lost 5 bases, with 13 bases spanning the gap. The CDR3 consists of 14 residues. CDR1 and CDR2 (germline): SGHAT, FQNNGV. The CDR3 protein is CASSLTEGGTEAFF. In nucleotides, the CDR3 is TGTGCCAGCAGCTTGACCGAAGGGGGAACTGAAGCTTTCTTT.